This section outlines one TCR beta chain sequence together with its context. As yet, its antigen is unknown. TCRdb passed the RT-PCR reads through MiXCR, listing each CDR3 protein once. The table has some 600,000 distinct CDR3 sequences, approximately 14% seen once. These data originate in a study of response to subunit inactivated influenza vaccine. Study-wide results and limits: New T cells are recruited in small numbers by each seasonal influenza vaccination, according to the authors' suggestion.

Per the germline V gene, CDR1 is SGHVS and CDR2 is FQNEAQ. The CDR3 totals 17 residues. V gave up 2 bases and J gave up 8 bases, with 22 bases separating them. The chain employs TRBV7-8 and TRBJ2-1; TRBD2 is a possible D gene (6 bases). The receptor was isolated from a man aged 50-60 years who received an inactivated influenza vaccine. The input for sequencing was PBMCs from blood, taken less than 15 days before vaccination. CDR3 in DNA: TGTGCCAGCAGCTTAAGACCTTGGGCGGGAAGGGTCCATGAGCAGTTCTTC. This sequence encodes CASSLRPWAGRVHEQFF. Full variable domain (rest looked up from reference TRBV7-8 and TRBJ2-1): GAGVSQSPRYKVAKRGQDVALRCDPISGHVSLFWYQQALGQGPEFLTYFQNEAQLDKSGLPSDRFFAERPEGSVSTLKIQRTQQEDSAVYLCASSLRPWAGRVHEQFFGPGTRLTVL.